These 4 T cell receptor beta chains were all obtained from the same sample, sequenced in a study of CD8+ T cells in alopecia areata. Markers including CD4, CD8alpha, NKG2D and NKG2ACE guided sorting of pooled cutaneous lymph node cells. The authors extracted RNA and reverse transcribed it into cDNA as the sequencing template. Clones were sequenced by immunoSEQ multiplex PCR, and TCRdb holds only the in-frame ones, with some missing. Sampling found 290,000 or so clones, none seen once. Sequenced sample: CD4+ T cells sorted from a lymph node. These receptors all come from a C3H/HeJ mouse with alopecia areata. The mouse strain carries the MHC haplotype H2-k.

This clone has a handful of counts. Mouse names are used for the genes. The observed sequence ends 4 residues before the CDR3 terminus, with the missing tail filled in from the germline J gene. The V call is TRBV13-1, the J call TRBJ2-5; D remains ambiguous. V shed 3 bases and J shed 0 bases, with 5 bases lying between them. Per germline, CDR1 NSHNY and CDR2 SYGAGN. The CDR3 has 13 amino acids. The CDR3 reads CASSGGNQDTQYF. Incomplete CDR3 DNA: TGTGCCAGCAGTGGAGGGAACCAAGAC.

This clone was recorded a few times. The gene names here belong to mouse. The read stops 4 residues short of the end of the CDR3; the missing end is completed from the germline J gene. The V call is TRBV31, the J call TRBJ1-1, with D uncertain. V was pared by 0 bases and J by 0 bases, with 11 bases between. The CDR3 consists of 15 residues. Germline-derived CDR1 and CDR2 are GKSSPN and SITVG. The CDR3 loop reads CAWSLGRQANTEVFF. Partial CDR3 DNA: TGTGCCTGGAGTCTAGGCCGACAAGCAAACACA. Complete variable domain (other parts from reference TRBV31 and TRBJ1-1): AQTIHQWPVAEIKAVGSPLSLGCTIKGKSSPNLYWYWQATGGTLQQLFYSITVGQVESVVQLNLSASRPKDDQFILSTEKLLLSHSGFYLCAWSLGRQANTEVFFGKGTRLTVV.

As to this clone: Gene names follow the mouse nomenclature. The read terminates 4 residues before the CDR3 end, so the remaining end is supplied by the germline J gene. The chain is built from TRBV19 and TRBJ1-2; 12 nucleotides align to TRBD1. Germline V gene data show CDR1 as FNHDT and CDR2 as SITEND (reference sequence). This CDR3 has 14 amino acids. Unmatched junction bases numbered 3, after V lost 5 bases and J lost 4 bases. The CDR3 here is CASSGTGGVSDYTF. CDR3 bases read: TGTGCCAGCAGCGGGACAGGGGGCGTCTCC.

A word on this clone: Mouse names are used for the genes. The sequenced fragment ends 4 residues before the CDR3 boundary, so the rest is inferred from the germline J gene. V is TRBV17 and J is TRBJ1-1; TRBD1 might be the D (5 bases). CDR3 length: 14 amino acids. The germline V gene encodes CDR1 MNHDT and CDR2 YYDKIL. Trimming removed 3 bases at V and 1 base at J, with 9 bases between. Incomplete CDR3 DNA: TGTGCTAGCAGTAGTCACAGGCGAAACACA. Protein product: CASSSHRRNT. In full, the CDR3 is CASSSHRRNTEVFF.